This paragraph reports one T cell receptor (beta chain). Its antigen is not identified. V gave up 0 bases and J gave up 2 bases; unmatched junction bases: 2. The germline V gene encodes CDR1 SGHRS and CDR2 YFSETQ. CDR3 size: 15 residues. This entry belongs to a study of blood T cells in healthy people across ages. General study points: Among long-lived donors, naive CD4+ cells were more numerous and diversity higher than in aged donors. Older age coincided with a roughly linear decline in TCR beta diversity per million T cells.

PCR was performed a second time for about 6 to 11 cycles using a sample-barcoded 5' primer and a J-beta primer mix. TCRdb fed the 5' RACE reads into MiXCR, producing one record per CDR3 protein. This table holds some 700,000 distinct CDR3 sequences, about 24% found once. Source material: blood. V and J are TRBV5-1 and TRBJ2-4; 7 nucleotides line up with TRBD1. The clonotype was recovered from a man in his sixties or seventies in good health. The CDR3 loop is CASSLVDRPKNIQYF. In nucleotides, the CDR3 is TGCGCCAGCAGCTTGGTGGACAGGCCCAAAAACATTCAGTACTTC.